Listed below are T cell receptor beta chains from one sample, sequenced in a study of cytomegalovirus exposure and HLA in healthy donors. The table came from immunoSEQ multiplex PCR; TCRdb's copy has only in-frame clones and leaves some out. The repertoire consists of about 210,000 clones, with 87% occurring once and the leading ten covering roughly 0.98%. What was sequenced was PBMCs. The receptor source for this set is a boy aged 2 to 10 in good health and CMV-seronegative. Each CDR3 is given with its conserved first and last residue. Part of the rows lack a size; the others show once, few, many or a class for expanded clones.

clone_size v_call cdr3_aa
NA TRBV28 CASSPPAGGQYEQYF
NA TRBV28 CASSSWLAGGKPYEQYF
once TRBV6-1 CASSLGLLGETQYF
NA TRBV25-1 CASSESPGGGNGYTF
NA TRBV6-1 CASTATPGQGYGYTF
NA TRBV19 CASSIWREEGRELFF
NA TRBV29-1 CSVVEGQRMSAFF
NA TRBV18 CASSPPGRTDTQYF
NA TRBV2 CASTQGAALGEKLFF
NA TRBV28 CASSSPSKEQYF
NA TRBV7-3 CASSPRQESNTGELFF
NA TRBV27 CASSPWGGSSGNTIYF
NA TRBV7-2 CASSPTQLGRGYTF
NA TRBV29-1 CSVVQGGKGGYTF
NA TRBV30 CAWSVVRVGYGYTF
NA TRBV18 CASSPGRGKGIYGYTF
NA TRBV21-1 CASSKVMKKGRANYGYTF